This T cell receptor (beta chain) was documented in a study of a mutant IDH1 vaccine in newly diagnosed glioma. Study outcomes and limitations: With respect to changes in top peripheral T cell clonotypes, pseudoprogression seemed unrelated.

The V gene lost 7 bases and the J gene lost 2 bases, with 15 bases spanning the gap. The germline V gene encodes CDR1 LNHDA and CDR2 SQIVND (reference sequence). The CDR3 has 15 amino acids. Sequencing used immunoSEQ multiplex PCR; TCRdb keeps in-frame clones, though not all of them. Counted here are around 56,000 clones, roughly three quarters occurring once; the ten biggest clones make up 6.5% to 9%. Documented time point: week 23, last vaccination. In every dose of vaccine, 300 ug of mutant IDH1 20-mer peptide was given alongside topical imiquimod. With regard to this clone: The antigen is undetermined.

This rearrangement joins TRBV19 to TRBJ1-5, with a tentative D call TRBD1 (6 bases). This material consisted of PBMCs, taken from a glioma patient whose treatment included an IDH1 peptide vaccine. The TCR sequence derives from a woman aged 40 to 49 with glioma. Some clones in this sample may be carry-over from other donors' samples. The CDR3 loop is CASKDSGVGNQPQHF. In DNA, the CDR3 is TGTGCCAGTAAGGACAGTGGGGTCGGCAATCAGCCCCAGCATTTT.